Listed here are 27 T cell receptor beta chains from one sample, sequenced in a study of PD-1 blockade in classical Hodgkin lymphoma. Measured with immunoSEQ multiplex PCR; TCRdb has only the in-frame clones, and not every one. Of 95,000 to 100,000 clones in the sample, approximately 90% were seen once. All the patients suffered relapse after autologous stem cell transplantation, and brentuximab vedotin exposure differed. This material consisted of peripheral blood mononuclear cells (PBMCs), taken before the second cycle of nivolumab. The receptors here all came from a human donor with classical Hodgkin lymphoma.

The chain links TRBV10-2 to TRBJ1-1; D is unresolved. The CDR3 totals 13 residues. V was clipped by 1 base and J by 1 base, with 4 bases between them. Looked up from germline, CDR1 is WSHSY and CDR2 is SAAADI. The CDR3 DNA sequence: TGCGCCAGCAGTGAGTGGCCGAACACTGAAGCTTTCTTT. Translating gives CASSEWPNTEAFF.

This clone was detected only a few times. The chain uses TRBV5-8 and TRBJ2-5, with unresolved D. Germline-derived CDR1 and CDR2 are SGHTS and YDEGEE. This CDR3 comprises 13 residues. Deletions cut 4 bases from V and 5 bases from J, with 12 bases between. CDR3 sequence: CASSLYSGETQYF. The DNA for the CDR3 is TGTGCCAGCAGCCTATACTCCGGGGAGACCCAGTACTTC. The full variable domain, in which reference TRBV5-8 and TRBJ2-5 provide the parts outside the CDR3, is EAGVTQSPTHLIKTRGQQATLRCSPISGHTSVYWYQQALGLGLQFLLWYDEGEERNRGNFPPRFSGRQFPNYSSELNVNALELEDSALYLCASSLYSGETQYFGPGTRLLVL.

This rearrangement joins TRBV19 to TRBJ1-2, with 7 positions matching TRBD1. The length of the CDR3 is 14 residues. CDR1 LNHDA and CDR2 SQIVND come from the germline V gene (reference sequence). J was trimmed by 7 bases and V by 1 base; bases with no gene match: 6. The CDR3 coding sequence is TGTGCCAGTAGTATAGCTGAGGGGGCTTTTGGCTACACCTTC. This codes for CASSIAEGAFGYTF.

The chain recombines TRBV30 with TRBJ2-3, with unresolved D. The CDR3 spans 15 residues. V lost 2 bases and J lost 5, with 17 bases in between. CDR1 GTSNPN and CDR2 SVGIG come from the germline V gene (reference sequence). In DNA, the CDR3 is TGTGCCTGGAGTACCGGTCCCTTCGAGGTAGATACGCAGTATTTT. Encoded protein: CAWSTGPFEVDTQYF.

V is TRBV19 and J is TRBJ1-1, with TRBD1 identical over 10 bases. V trimming: 1 base; J trimming: 7 bases; junction bases outside the gene matches: 12. CDR1 LNHDA and CDR2 SQIVND come from the germline V gene (reference sequence). The CDR3 extends over 17 amino acids. CDR3 region: CASSIGGPTGGLVEAFF. As DNA, the CDR3 is TGTGCCAGTAGTATAGGAGGCCCGACAGGGGGCCTAGTTGAAGCTTTCTTT.

This chain joins TRBV19 and TRBJ2-2; tentatively, D is TRBD1 or TRBD2 (6 bases each). The germline CDR1 and CDR2 sequences are LNHDA and SQIVND (reference sequence). This CDR3 has 15 amino acids. Between the trimmed V and J ends, which lost 4 bases and 0 bases, there was a span of 9 bases. The CDR3 sequence is CASSRGAANTGELFF. For the CDR3, the DNA is TGTGCCAGTAGTAGGGGGGCCGCGAACACCGGGGAGCTGTTTTTT.

The chain couples TRBV6-6 to TRBJ2-3, with 8 nucleotides matching TRBD2. J gave up 9 bases and V 6 bases, and 17 bases lay outside the gene matches. CDR1 and CDR2 from the germline V gene are MNHNY and SVGAGI (reference sequence). This CDR3 contains 16 residues. The CDR3 nucleotides are TGTGCCAGCAGCCAAGCGGGGGACCCGTCCCGGGGGACGCAGTATTTT. Residues: CASSQAGDPSRGTQYF.

V and J are TRBV7-6 and TRBJ2-6; D is uncertain. Germline CDR1 and CDR2: SGHVS and FNYEAQ. The V and J ends lost 1 base and 0 bases respectively, with 4 bases between them. The CDR3 extends over 15 amino acids. The CDR3 reads CASSLEYSGANVLTF. CDR3 DNA: TGTGCCAGCAGCTTAGAGTACTCTGGGGCCAACGTCCTGACTTTC.

The rearrangement joins TRBV6-6 to TRBJ2-1; D unclear. V lost 10 bases and J 6 bases, leaving 13 bases between the germline ends. CDR1 and CDR2 (germline): MNHNY, SVGAGI (reference sequence). The CDR3 extends over 12 amino acids. This CDR3 is CATASVVNEQFF. The CDR3 DNA sequence: TGTGCCACCGCCTCGGTGGTCAATGAGCAGTTCTTC.

This rearrangement joins TRBV4-3 to TRBJ2-7; TRBD2 is a possible D gene (6 bases). Trimming took 0 bases from V and 2 from J, leaving 17 bases between them. Germline CDR1 reads LGHNA; CDR2 reads YSLEER. This CDR3 contains 17 residues. CDR3 nucleotides: TGCGCCAGCAGCCAAGATCGGTCCCCCCCGGGGGCCTACGAGCAGTACTTC. It codes for CASSQDRSPPGAYEQYF.

The chain carries TRBV9 and TRBJ2-3; TRBD1 aligns across 9 bases. The CDR3 has 16 residues. Unmatched junction bases numbered 3, after V lost 0 bases and J lost 1 base. Germline CDR1 reads SGDLS; CDR2 reads YYNGEE. The CDR3 DNA sequence: TGTGCCAGCAGCGTAGCTCGACAGGGGGGCACAGATACGCAGTATTTT. Its protein product is CASSVARQGGTDTQYF.

Only a few counts were recorded for this clone. The CDR3 region is CASSHRDRGGETQYF. CDR3 DNA sequence: TGTGCCAGCAGCCACCGGGACAGGGGAGGCGAGACCCAGTACTTC. The chain uses TRBV5-4 and TRBJ2-5, with TRBD1 identical over 10 bases. Germline V gene data show CDR1 as SGHNT and CDR2 as YYREEE (reference sequence). V lost 4 bases and J lost 5; bases outside the gene matches: 8. The CDR3 covers 15 residues. Supplemented by reference TRBV5-4 and TRBJ2-5, the full variable domain reads ETGVTQSPTHLIKTRGQQVTLRCSSQSGHNTVSWYQQALGQGPQFIFQYYREEENGRGNFPPRFSGLQFPNYSSELNVNALELDDSALYLCASSHRDRGGETQYFGPGTRLLVL.

V and J are TRBV28 and TRBJ1-2; perhaps TRBD1 as D (6 bases). The CDR3 extends over 13 amino acids. The germline V and J ends were trimmed by 11 bases and 4 bases, with 17 bases remaining between them. CDR1 MDHEN and CDR2 SYDVKM come from the germline V gene. CDR3: CAGGPGLSYGYTF. In DNA, the CDR3 is TGTGCCGGGGGGCCCGGGTTGAGCTATGGCTACACCTTC.

The J gene is TRBJ1-1, the V gene TRBV19, with D tentatively TRBD1 (5 bases). V lost 6 bases and J 6 bases, leaving 17 bases between the germline ends. From germline, CDR1 is LNHDA and CDR2 SQIVND (reference sequence). This CDR3 region has 14 residues. The CDR3 nucleotides are TGTGCCAGTAGACCGTTAGACAGAGACGCTGAAGCTTTCTTT. It translates to CASRPLDRDAEAFF.

The chain is built from TRBV13 and TRBJ2-3, with 9 bases matching TRBD2. Trimming cost V 4 bases and J 1 base; bases outside gene matches: 6. The CDR3 extends over 16 amino acids. Per germline, CDR1 PRHDT and CDR2 FYEKMQ (reference sequence). Here the CDR3 reads CASSYGTSSRTDTQYF. DNA of the CDR3: TGTGCCAGCAGCTACGGGACTAGCTCTCGCACAGATACGCAGTATTTT.

V gene TRBV25-1 combines with J gene TRBJ1-1; D not certain. There are 14 residues in the CDR3. The germline V and J ends were trimmed by 2 bases and 4 bases, with 11 bases remaining between them. The germline V gene encodes CDR1 MGHDK and CDR2 SYGVNS. Written as DNA, the CDR3 is TGTGCCAGCAGTGAACGCCGGGAGAGCACTGAAGCTTTCTTT. This translates into CASSERRESTEAFF.

The chain has TRBV19 and TRBJ2-7, with D perhaps TRBD1 or TRBD2 (5 bases each). Germline CDR1 is LNHDA and CDR2 is SQIVND (reference sequence). The CDR3 is 13 amino acids. V lost 1 base, J lost 12 bases, and 16 bases lay in between. Here the CDR3 DNA reads TGTGCCAGTAGTATAGGAGTGAGGGACCTGGCGTACTTC. It specifies CASSIGVRDLAYF.

The chain combines TRBV14 with TRBJ1-1, with 8 bases matching TRBD1. V was clipped by 5 bases and J by 3 bases; unmatched bases: 8. Germline loops: CDR1 SGHDN, CDR2 FVKESK. The CDR3 runs to 15 residues. CDR3 sequence reads: CASSGWTGKDTEAFF. The CDR3 DNA sequence: TGTGCCAGCAGCGGTTGGACAGGGAAGGACACTGAAGCTTTCTTT.

V and J are TRBV30 and TRBJ2-3; D might be TRBD1 (5 bases). Germline V gene sequence: CDR1 GTSNPN, CDR2 SVGIG (reference sequence). The CDR3 has 13 residues. The V and J ends lost 4 bases and 3 bases respectively, with 11 bases between them. CDR3 sequence: CAWTQQGTDTQYF. For the CDR3, the DNA is TGTGCCTGGACCCAGCAGGGAACAGATACGCAGTATTTT. The variable domain in full, completed from reference TRBV30 and TRBJ2-3, reads SQTIHQWPATLVQPVGSPLSLECTVEGTSNPNLYWYRQAAGRGLQLLFYSVGIGQISSEVPQNLSASRPQDRQFILSSKKLLLSDSGFYLCAWTQQGTDTQYFGPGTRLTVL.

The rearrangement uses TRBV15 and TRBJ2-3; D possibly uses TRBD1 or TRBD2 (6 bases each). V gave up 1 base and J gave up 2 bases, with 10 bases separating them. CDR3 length: 15 amino acids. The germline V gene has CDR1 LNHNV and CDR2 YYDKDF (reference sequence). The CDR3 sequence is CATSRGGASTDTQYF. The CDR3 nucleotides are TGTGCCACCAGCAGAGGGGGGGCGTCCACAGATACGCAGTATTTT.

The genes are TRBV5-1 and TRBJ1-3; D gene uncertain. CDR3 length: 13 residues. Deletions cut 0 bases from V and 1 base from J, with 2 bases between. The germline V gene has CDR1 SGHRS and CDR2 YFSETQ. The CDR3 reads CASSLESGNTIYF. The CDR3 region has the DNA TGCGCCAGCAGCTTGGAATCTGGAAACACCATATATTTT.

The V call is TRBV4-2, the J call TRBJ2-5; a weak D match, TRBD1 (5 bases). This CDR3 is built from 14 residues. Trimming pared 0 bases from V and 1 base from J, leaving 6 bases between. Germline CDR1 and CDR2: LGHNA and YNFKEQ. CDR3 sequence reads: CASSQDRGQETQYF. CDR3 DNA: TGTGCCAGCAGCCAAGATAGGGGCCAAGAGACCCAGTACTTC.

This clone came up once. The V gene is TRBV21-1, the J gene TRBJ1-4; the table's TRBD1 call for D was not verified on the DNA. TRBV21-1 is annotated as a pseudogene. The CDR3 loop spans 15 amino acids. CDR3 bases: TGTGCCAGCAGCGCTACAGAAACAACTAATGAAAAACTGTTTTTT. Translated, it gives CASSATETTNEKLFF.

The genes are TRBV30 and TRBJ1-6; 9 bases line up with TRBD1. This CDR3 spans 14 amino acids. Per germline, CDR1 GTSNPN and CDR2 SVGIG (reference sequence). The V and J ends lost 8 bases and 1 base, in that order; junction bases with no gene match: 3. CDR3 residues: CAGDRGSYNSPLHF. In nucleotides, the CDR3 is TGTGCCGGAGACAGGGGGTCCTATAATTCACCCCTCCACTTT.

The chain links TRBV19 to TRBJ2-7, with D possibly called TRBD1 or TRBD2 (5 bases each). This CDR3 has 15 residues. Germline V CDR1 and CDR2: LNHDA, SQIVND (reference sequence). Trimming took 1 base from V and 2 from J, leaving 12 bases between them. CDR3 region: CASSIGDRPPYEQYF. CDR3 sequence (DNA): TGTGCCAGTAGTATAGGGGACCGACCACCCTACGAGCAGTACTTC.

The chain recombines TRBV30 with TRBJ2-3; a weak D match, TRBD2 (6 bases). Germline V gene data show CDR1 as GTSNPN and CDR2 as SVGIG (reference sequence). V was pared by 3 bases and J by 9 bases, with 13 bases between. The CDR3 is made up of 12 amino acids. The CDR3 here is CAWREQAGTQYF. The CDR3 DNA follows: TGTGCCTGGAGGGAACAGGCGGGGACGCAGTATTTT. The entire variable domain, with the rest obtained from reference TRBV30 and TRBJ2-3, is as follows: SQTIHQWPATLVQPVGSPLSLECTVEGTSNPNLYWYRQAAGRGLQLLFYSVGIGQISSEVPQNLSASRPQDRQFILSSKKLLLSDSGFYLCAWREQAGTQYFGPGTRLTVL.

The chain recombines TRBV7-9 with TRBJ2-3; D is tentatively TRBD1 or TRBD2 (6 bases each). This CDR3 comprises 16 residues. From germline, CDR1 is SEHNR and CDR2 FQNEAQ (reference sequence). V shed 5 bases and J shed 6 bases, with 21 bases lying between them. This CDR3 is CASSREGGRPRDTQYF. The DNA of the CDR3 is TGTGCCAGCAGCAGGGAAGGGGGGCGACCCCGGGATACGCAGTATTTT.